These 9 T cell receptor beta chains were all obtained from the same sample, sequenced in a study of control samples from healthy donors and cancer patients. The data were produced by immunoSEQ multiplex PCR, yet TCRdb's version contains in-frame clones alone and is incomplete. The table lists about 180,000 clones, around 91% of them singletons. Sequencing was done on a sample of blood. The receptor set was obtained from a woman aged 45-60 years in good health.

This chain uses TRBV5-8 with TRBJ1-5; D is ambiguous. Germline CDR1 reads SGHTS; CDR2 reads YDEGEE. This CDR3 has 12 amino acids. V was clipped by 1 base and J by 5 bases, with 4 bases between them. The CDR3 bases are TGTGCCAGCAGCTTGAGGCATCAGCCCCAGCATTTT. Translation: CASSLRHQPQHF.

This chain links TRBV18 with TRBJ2-1, with D perhaps TRBD1 (7 bases). Between the trimmed V and J ends, which lost 3 bases and 8 bases, there was a span of 17 bases. The CDR3 has 15 amino acids. CDR1 is KGHSH, CDR2 LQKENI, per germline. CDR3 protein: CASSPSGVRGDEQFF. In DNA, the CDR3 is TGTGCCAGCTCACCTTCGGGGGTCAGGGGGGATGAGCAGTTCTTC. The full variable domain, rest sourced from reference TRBV18 and TRBJ2-1, is NAGVMQNPRHLVRRRGQEARLRCSPMKGHSHVYWYRQLPEEGLKFMVYLQKENIIDESGMPKERFSAEFPKEGPSILRIQQVVRGDSAAYFCASSPSGVRGDEQFFGPGTRLTVL.

In this sample, this clone turned up a few times. The chain carries TRBV6-5 and TRBJ2-2, with TRBD1 identical over 8 bases. Germline V gene lookup returns CDR1 MNHEY and CDR2 SVGAGI. The CDR3 runs 15 residues. V lost 2 bases, J lost 4 bases, and 3 bases stayed unmatched. CDR3 sequence reads: CASSYTTGATGELFF. CDR3 bases: TGTGCCAGCAGTTACACGACAGGGGCCACCGGGGAGCTGTTTTTT.

V and J are TRBV13 and TRBJ2-7; TRBD2 matches 11 bases. V was pared by 4 bases and J by 5 bases, with 16 bases of the junction left unmatched. The CDR3 has 18 residues. Looked up from germline, CDR1 is PRHDT and CDR2 is FYEKMQ (reference sequence). In nucleotides, the CDR3 is TGTGCCAGCAGCTCCATCCCGGGACTAGCGGAGAAGCGGGACGAGCAGTACTTC. Its translation is CASSSIPGLAEKRDEQYF.

This chain connects TRBV6-5 to TRBJ2-5, with D perhaps being TRBD1 or TRBD2 (5 bases each). This CDR3 comprises 16 residues. Germline V CDR1 and CDR2: MNHEY, SVGAGI. V was trimmed by 2 bases and J by 3 bases, leaving 16 bases between them. CDR3 in DNA: TGTGCCAGCAGTTACATGGGACCCTCCCTTGAAGAGACCCAGTACTTC. Its protein is CASSYMGPSLEETQYF.

The V and J genes are TRBV21-1 and TRBJ1-6; TRBD1 reflects the table's D call only, with no check against the DNA. TRBV21-1 corresponds to a pseudogene. The CDR3 is 14 amino acids. Here the CDR3 reads CASSNPRVNSPLHF. CDR3 bases: TGTGCCAGCAGCAATCCCAGGGTGAATTCACCCCTCCACTTT.

The chain links TRBV4-2 to TRBJ2-5; D might be TRBD1 or TRBD2, each matching 6 bases. CDR3 size: 14 residues. The V end was cut by 1 base, the J end by 5 bases, with 11 bases between. Germline assignment: CDR1 LGHNA and CDR2 YNFKEQ. The CDR3 coding sequence is TGTGCCAGCAGCCAAGGGGGGGCCGGTGAGACCCAGTACTTC. It encodes CASSQGGAGETQYF.

The V call is TRBV6-5, the J call TRBJ1-1; 7 nucleotides align to TRBD1. The germline V gene encodes CDR1 MNHEY and CDR2 SVGAGI. With 2 bases clipped from V and 6 bases from J, the junction kept 6 bases outside the gene matches. The CDR3 loop spans 14 amino acids. CDR3 sequence (DNA): TGTGCCAGCAGTTACGGACAGGCGGGCGCTGAAGCTTTCTTT. It yields the protein CASSYGQAGAEAFF.

The chain uses TRBV11-2 and TRBJ1-1, with 10 positions matching TRBD1. The CDR3 totals 12 residues. The V and J ends lost 1 base and 10 bases, in that order; junction bases with no gene match: 0. Germline CDR1 SGHAT, CDR2 FQNNGV. CDR3 DNA sequence: TGTGCCAGCAGCTTAGGACAGGGGGCAGCTTTCTTT. As protein: CASSLGQGAAFF.